Below, 23 T cell receptor beta chains from the same sample are listed, as sequenced in a study of tumor-infiltrating lymphocytes in localized non-small cell lung cancer. Clones were sequenced by immunoSEQ multiplex PCR, and TCRdb holds only the in-frame ones, with some missing. Of roughly 25,000 clones listed, just under 70% are singletons. Input material: lung tumor tissue. These TCRs come from a human donor with non-small cell lung cancer.

This clone showed up just a few times. Other DNA sequences from this sample encode an identical CDR3 as well. The chain is built from TRBV7-9 and TRBJ1-1; D gene unclear. Trimming left V 0 bases short and J 4 bases short, with 0 bases between. The CDR3 has 11 residues. Germline V gives CDR1 SEHNR, CDR2 FQNEAQ (reference sequence). The CDR3 spells CASSLATEAFF. CDR3 nucleotides: TGTGCCAGCAGCTTAGCCACTGAAGCTTTCTTT.

Only a few counts were recorded for this clone. The chain joins TRBV2 to TRBJ1-2, with 9 bases identical to TRBD1. CDR1 is SNHLY and CDR2 is FYNNEI in the germline V gene. The trim removed 7 bases at V and 4 bases at J, leaving 7 bases unmatched. This CDR3 comprises 14 residues. The CDR3 DNA is TGTGCCAGCAAAGCGGACAGGGGCATCTATGGCTACACCTTC. This gives the protein CASKADRGIYGYTF.

CDR3 nucleotide sequence: TGTGCCAGCAGCTTAGGTGTGGCGAACACTGAAGCTTTCTTT. This gives the protein CASSLGVANTEAFF. The genes are TRBV7-8 and TRBJ1-1; D is uncertain. Germline V CDR1 and CDR2: SGHVS, FQNEAQ. This CDR3 comprises 14 residues. V lost 1 base and J 1 base, leaving 7 bases between the germline ends.

V gene TRBV2 combines with J gene TRBJ2-7; D gene uncertain. Germline assignment: CDR1 SNHLY and CDR2 FYNNEI. Deletions cut 5 bases from V and 0 bases from J, with 8 bases between. The CDR3 length is 13 residues. The CDR3 here is CASSLLSSYEQYF. The CDR3 region has the DNA TGTGCCAGCAGTTTGCTGAGCTCCTACGAGCAGTACTTC.

This clone was detected only once. CDR3 coding DNA: TGTGCCAGCAGCCTTGGACTAGCGGCATCCAATGAGCAGTTCTTC. Translating it yields CASSLGLAASNEQFF. This sequence joins TRBV7-3 and TRBJ2-1, with 10 bases identical to TRBD2. CDR1 SGHTA and CDR2 FQGTGA come from the germline V gene. V dropped 5 bases and J dropped 6; count of bases not matched to a gene: 7. The CDR3 is 15 amino acids.

CDR3 loop: CASSYGGSLYEQYF. The CDR3 region has the DNA TGTGCCAGCAGTTACGGGGGCTCTCTCTACGAGCAGTACTTC. The chain employs TRBV6-6 and TRBJ2-7; possibly TRBD1 for D (6 bases). Germline lookup yields CDR1 MNHNY and CDR2 SVGAGI (reference sequence). Trimming removed 2 bases from V and 3 bases from J, with 11 bases in between. The CDR3 has 14 amino acids.

This clone occurred a few times. The gene calls are TRBV28 and TRBJ1-2, with a possible D match to TRBD1 (5 bases). Germline V gene sequence: CDR1 MDHEN, CDR2 SYDVKM. Trimming shortened V by 6 bases and J by 2 bases, and 7 bases separated the two germline ends. This CDR3 is built from 12 residues. Here the CDR3 DNA reads TGTGCCAGCAGCGAGGGGAACTATGGCTACACCTTC. This gives the protein CASSEGNYGYTF.

The gene calls are TRBV28 and TRBJ1-5; D call uncertain. Germline assignment: CDR1 MDHEN and CDR2 SYDVKM. The CDR3 runs to 15 residues. Trimming pared 6 bases from V and 2 bases from J, leaving 14 bases between. CDR3 sequence (DNA): TGTGCCAGCAGCCCCGGCAAGAGAGGCAATCAGCCCCAGCATTTT. It translates to CASSPGKRGNQPQHF.

The chain carries TRBV5-1 and TRBJ2-7; D is perhaps TRBD1 or TRBD2 (5 bases each). The length of the CDR3 is 16 residues. Per the germline V gene, CDR1 is SGHRS and CDR2 is YFSETQ. V lost 1 base, J lost 0 bases, and 14 bases lay in between. The CDR3 sequence: CASSLPGTASSYEQYF. In DNA, the CDR3 is TGCGCCAGCAGCTTGCCAGGGACGGCAAGCTCCTACGAGCAGTACTTC. Full variable domain (missing parts from reference TRBV5-1 and TRBJ2-7): KAGVTQTPRYLIKTRGQQVTLSCSPISGHRSVSWYQQTPGQGLQFLFEYFSETQRNKGNFPGRFSGRQFSNSRSEMNVSTLELGDSALYLCASSLPGTASSYEQYFGPGTRLTVT.

This clone was seen more than once but under ten times. The chain uses TRBV19 and TRBJ1-2, with 9 bases aligning to TRBD1. The V and J ends lost 5 bases and 2 bases, in that order; junction bases with no gene match: 3. The germline gives CDR1 LNHDA, CDR2 SQIVND (reference sequence). This CDR3 spans 14 amino acids. CDR3 sequence reads: CASSRDRVNYGYTF. CDR3 in DNA: TGTGCCAGTAGTCGGGACAGGGTCAACTATGGCTACACCTTC.

This clone was seen at least ten times. The chain carries TRBV18 and TRBJ1-2; TRBD1 might be the D (5 bases). CDR3 length: 14 amino acids. Per the germline V gene, CDR1 is KGHSH and CDR2 is LQKENI. Trimming pared 3 bases from V and 3 bases from J, leaving 11 bases between. In DNA, the CDR3 is TGTGCCAGCTCACCGATTGAACAGGACTATGGCTACACCTTC. It encodes CASSPIEQDYGYTF. Combining the CDR3 with reference TRBV18 and TRBJ1-2 gives the whole variable domain NAGVMQNPRHLVRRRGQEARLRCSPMKGHSHVYWYRQLPEEGLKFMVYLQKENIIDESGMPKERFSAEFPKEGPSILRIQQVVRGDSAAYFCASSPIEQDYGYTFGSGTRLTVV.

V and J are TRBV28 and TRBJ2-3; D ambiguous. CDR3 length: 16 amino acids. CDR1 is MDHEN and CDR2 is SYDVKM in the germline V gene. V lost 6 bases and J lost 2, with 18 bases in between. Here the CDR3 reads CASRSSRAYYTDTQYF. CDR3 DNA: TGTGCCAGCAGATCCTCTAGGGCCTACTACACAGATACGCAGTATTTT.

V gene TRBV2 combines with J gene TRBJ1-2; D not certain. This CDR3 has 12 residues. The ends were cut back, 7 bases at V and 4 bases at J, with 10 bases in the middle. CDR1 is SNHLY, CDR2 FYNNEI, per germline. CDR3 DNA: TGTGCCAGCAAGAACAGACTCTATGGCTACACCTTC. Protein product: CASKNRLYGYTF.

This chain links TRBV5-1 with TRBJ2-5, with D perhaps given as TRBD1 or TRBD2 (5 bases each). Looked up from germline, CDR1 is SGHRS and CDR2 is YFSETQ. This CDR3 contains 14 residues. V lost 2 bases, J lost 2 bases, and 10 bases lay in between. This CDR3 reads CASSFGGTQETQYF. The DNA of the CDR3 is TGCGCCAGCAGCTTTGGGGGAACACAAGAGACCCAGTACTTC.

This clone was counted only a few times. The rearrangement uses TRBV18 and TRBJ1-2, with D possibly being TRBD1 (6 bases). V lost 6 bases and J lost 6, with 14 bases in between. CDR1 and CDR2 from the germline V gene are KGHSH and LQKENI. The CDR3 has 13 residues. The CDR3 sequence is CASSPEAGDGYTF. The DNA of the CDR3 is TGTGCCAGCTCGCCAGAGGCAGGGGATGGCTACACCTTC.

The rearrangement links TRBV28 to TRBJ2-5; the D gene is possibly TRBD2 (6 bases). Trimming shortened V by 10 bases and J by 1 base, and 10 bases separated the two germline ends. The length of the CDR3 is 12 residues. The germline V gene encodes CDR1 MDHEN and CDR2 SYDVKM. The CDR3 is CATRRAQETQYF. CDR3 DNA: TGTGCCACCCGGAGGGCCCAAGAGACCCAGTACTTC.

The V call is TRBV19, the J call TRBJ1-3; D is ambiguous. Germline values: CDR1 LNHDA, CDR2 SQIVND (reference sequence). The V end lost 0 bases, the J end lost 0 bases, and 9 bases lay between the germline ends. The CDR3 is 16 amino acids. As DNA, the CDR3 is TGTGCCAGTAGTATAGATCTGGTGTCCTCTGGAAACACCATATATTTT. Translated, it gives CASSIDLVSSGNTIYF. Looking up the rest from reference TRBV19 and TRBJ1-3 gives the full variable domain: DGGITQSPKYLFRKEGQNVTLSCEQNLNHDAMYWYRQDPGQGLRLIYYSQIVNDFQKGDIAEGYSVSREKKESFPLTVTSAQKNPTAFYLCASSIDLVSSGNTIYFGEGSWLTVV.

This clone was observed a few times. This rearrangement joins TRBV5-4 to TRBJ2-2; 7 positions match TRBD1. Germline assignment: CDR1 SGHNT and CDR2 YYREEE (reference sequence). With 4 bases clipped from V and 6 bases from J, the junction kept 9 bases outside the gene matches. CDR3 length equals 15 residues. The CDR3 nucleotides read TGTGCCAGCAGCCCTCAGAGGCAGGGGGCCGGGGAGCTGTTTTTT. This sequence encodes CASSPQRQGAGELFF.

This rearrangement joins TRBV15 to TRBJ2-1; the D is unclear. CDR1 is LNHNV, CDR2 YYDKDF, per germline (reference sequence). Trimming pared 5 bases from V and 11 bases from J, leaving 19 bases between. The CDR3 is made up of 14 amino acids. The CDR3 sequence: CATSWSSSTDKQFF. DNA of the CDR3: TGTGCCACCAGCTGGTCCAGTAGTACGGATAAGCAGTTCTTC.

The genes are TRBV5-4 and TRBJ2-7; D gene ambiguous. The CDR3 runs 12 residues. Germline V CDR1 and CDR2: SGHNT, YYREEE (reference sequence). The ends were cut back, 5 bases at V and 6 bases at J, with 12 bases in the middle. DNA of the CDR3: TGTGCCAGCAGTCCGGTACTCGGCGAGCAGTACTTC. Translated: CASSPVLGEQYF. Full variable domain (missing parts from reference TRBV5-4 and TRBJ2-7): ETGVTQSPTHLIKTRGQQVTLRCSSQSGHNTVSWYQQALGQGPQFIFQYYREEENGRGNFPPRFSGLQFPNYSSELNVNALELDDSALYLCASSPVLGEQYFGPGTRLTVT.

This clone occurred a few times. The gene calls are TRBV28 and TRBJ1-2; D unresolved. Germline loops: CDR1 MDHEN, CDR2 SYDVKM. The CDR3 length is 15 residues. V lost 8 bases, J lost 0 bases, and 16 bases lay in between. This CDR3 reads CASGSGPQTNYGYTF. The CDR3 DNA is TGTGCCAGCGGGAGTGGTCCCCAAACTAACTATGGCTACACCTTC.

The chain carries TRBV9 and TRBJ2-2, with a weak D call TRBD2 (5 bases). Trimming stripped 5 bases from V and 0 bases from J, with 11 bases between. Germline V CDR1 and CDR2: SGDLS, YYNGEE. The CDR3 loop spans 15 amino acids. The CDR3 DNA follows: TGTGCCAGCAGGGCTGGACTGGCGAACACCGGGGAGCTGTTTTTT. Protein product: CASRAGLANTGELFF.

The V and J genes are TRBV18 and TRBJ2-1; maybe TRBD2 (6 bases). Trimming shortened V by 4 bases and J by 10 bases, and 8 bases separated the two germline ends. CDR1 and CDR2 from the germline V gene are KGHSH and LQKENI. The CDR3 is made up of 11 amino acids. For the CDR3, the DNA is TGTGCCAGCTCACAAGGACTAGAGCAGTTCTTC. It encodes CASSQGLEQFF.